This T cell receptor beta chain was captured by sequencing in a study of molecular identifiers for immune sequencing clone quantification. As for the study in general: With replicates, the RNA of around 18,000 or 91,000 naive CD8 cells was split five ways and four were sequenced.

The CDR3 runs 16 residues. CDR1 and CDR2 from the germline V gene are MNHEY and SVGEGT. V lost 8 bases and J 5 bases, leaving 21 bases between the germline ends. Using its own MiXCR run on the PCR reads, TCRdb lists one record per CDR3 protein. This sample has some 100,000 distinct CDR3 sequences, with 36% found just once. Every naive CD8 library was made from between 20,000 and 1,000,000 sorted cells with 10%, 30% or 50% RNA. The sequence was obtained from a human donor in good health. Some libraries in this study had Jurkat cell RNA spiked in. V is TRBV6-2 or TRBV6-3 and J is TRBJ2-2, with D perhaps matching TRBD1 (6 bases). Sequenced sample: naive CD8+ T cells from blood, with Jurkat cell RNA spiked in. Documented subset: FACS-sorted CD8+CD4-CCR7+CD45RA+ naive T cells. In DNA form, the CDR3 reads TGTGCCAGCTACCAAATCAGGGGTGGGCGGACCGGGGAGCTGTTTTTT. Translated, it gives CASYQIRGGRTGELFF.